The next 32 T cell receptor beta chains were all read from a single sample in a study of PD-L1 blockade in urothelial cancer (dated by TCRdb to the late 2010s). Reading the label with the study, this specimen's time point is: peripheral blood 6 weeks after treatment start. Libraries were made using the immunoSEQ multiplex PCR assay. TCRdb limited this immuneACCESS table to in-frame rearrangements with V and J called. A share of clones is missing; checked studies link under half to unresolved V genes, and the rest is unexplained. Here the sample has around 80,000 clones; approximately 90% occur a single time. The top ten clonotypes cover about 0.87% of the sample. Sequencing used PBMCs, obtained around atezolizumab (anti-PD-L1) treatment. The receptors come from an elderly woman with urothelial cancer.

The CDR3 loop is CASGESVGGAETQYF. In nucleotides, the CDR3 is TGTGCCAGCGGAGAATCTGTCGGAGGGGCAGAGACCCAGTACTTC. The V and J genes are TRBV28 and TRBJ2-5, with TRBD2 as a possible D gene (6 bases). Germline loops: CDR1 MDHEN, CDR2 SYDVKM. This CDR3 spans 15 amino acids. Trimming left V 8 bases short and J 4 bases short, with 20 bases between.

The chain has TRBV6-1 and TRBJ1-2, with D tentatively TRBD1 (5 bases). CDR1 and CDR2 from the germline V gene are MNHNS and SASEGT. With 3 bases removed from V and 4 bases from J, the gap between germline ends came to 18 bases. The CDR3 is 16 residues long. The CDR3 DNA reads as TGTGCCAGCAGTGATGTTAGCTGGACAACGGGCTATGGCTACACCTTC. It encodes CASSDVSWTTGYGYTF.

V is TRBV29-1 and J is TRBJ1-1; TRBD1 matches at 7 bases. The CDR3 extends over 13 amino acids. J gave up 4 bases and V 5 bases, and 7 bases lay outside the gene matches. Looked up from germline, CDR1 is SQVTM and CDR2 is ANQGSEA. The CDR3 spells CSVQGQRATEAFF. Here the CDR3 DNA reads TGCAGCGTTCAGGGACAGCGGGCCACTGAAGCTTTCTTT. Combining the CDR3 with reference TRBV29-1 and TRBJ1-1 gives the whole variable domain SAVISQKPSRDICQRGTSLTIQCQVDSQVTMMFWYRQQPGQSLTLIATANQGSEATYESGFVIDKFPISRPNLTFSTLTVSNMSPEDSSIYLCSVQGQRATEAFFGQGTRLTVV.

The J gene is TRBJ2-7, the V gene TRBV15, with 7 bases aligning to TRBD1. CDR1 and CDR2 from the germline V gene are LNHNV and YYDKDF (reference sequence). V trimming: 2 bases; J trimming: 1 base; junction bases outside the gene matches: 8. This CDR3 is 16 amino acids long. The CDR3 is CATSRSPSGQSYEQYF. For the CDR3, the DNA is TGTGCCACCAGCAGATCCCCATCGGGACAGTCCTACGAGCAGTACTTC.

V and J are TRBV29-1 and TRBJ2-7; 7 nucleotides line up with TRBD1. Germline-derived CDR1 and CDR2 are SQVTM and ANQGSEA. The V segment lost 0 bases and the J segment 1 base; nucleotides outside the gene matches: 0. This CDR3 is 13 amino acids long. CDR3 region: CSVEDRGSYEQYF. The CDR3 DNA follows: TGCAGCGTTGAAGACAGGGGGTCCTACGAGCAGTACTTC.

DNA of the CDR3: TGCGCCAGCAGTGAGCCCCTCCTTGGCGAGCAGTTCTTC. It yields the protein CASSEPLLGEQFF. The chain couples TRBV10-1 to TRBJ2-1; D unclear. Germline V gives CDR1 WNHNN, CDR2 SYGVQD (reference sequence). V dropped 2 bases and J dropped 10 bases, with 12 bases sitting between them. The CDR3 spans 13 residues.

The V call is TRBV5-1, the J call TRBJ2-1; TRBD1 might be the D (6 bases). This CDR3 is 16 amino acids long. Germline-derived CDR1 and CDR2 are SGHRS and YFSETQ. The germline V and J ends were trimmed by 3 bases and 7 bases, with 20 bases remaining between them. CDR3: CASSYGRAGAGNEQFF. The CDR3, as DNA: TGCGCCAGCAGCTATGGTAGGGCAGGGGCCGGTAATGAGCAGTTCTTC.

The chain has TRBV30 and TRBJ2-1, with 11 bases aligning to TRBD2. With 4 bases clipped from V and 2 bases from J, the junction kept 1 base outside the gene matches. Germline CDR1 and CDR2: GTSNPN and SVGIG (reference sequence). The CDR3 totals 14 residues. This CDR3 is CAWTSGRPYNEQFF. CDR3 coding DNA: TGTGCCTGGACTAGCGGGAGGCCCTACAATGAGCAGTTCTTC.

This chain's CDR3 is CASSNQGAPNYGYTF. The CDR3 DNA reads as TGTGCCAGTTCCAACCAGGGGGCCCCCAACTATGGCTACACCTTC. The chain carries TRBV19 and TRBJ1-2, with 8 bases matching TRBD1. J lost 2 bases, V lost 8 bases, and 10 bases had no gene match. The CDR3 runs to 15 residues. CDR1 LNHDA and CDR2 SQIVND come from the germline V gene (reference sequence).

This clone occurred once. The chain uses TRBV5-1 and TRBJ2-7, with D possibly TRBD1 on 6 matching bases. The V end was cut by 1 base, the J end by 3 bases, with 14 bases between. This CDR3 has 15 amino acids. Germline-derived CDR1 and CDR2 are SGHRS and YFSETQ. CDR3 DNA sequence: TGCGCCAGCAGCTTGCCCGGACAGAGCCACTACGAGCAGTACTTC. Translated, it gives CASSLPGQSHYEQYF.

The CDR3 spells CSAGRTYEQYF. The CDR3, as DNA: TGCAGTGCTGGCCGTACCTACGAGCAGTACTTC. This sequence joins TRBV20-1 and TRBJ2-7, with D uncertain. The germline gives CDR1 DFQATT, CDR2 SNEGSKA (reference sequence). CDR3 length: 11 residues. V shed 5 bases and J shed 2 bases, with 7 bases lying between them.

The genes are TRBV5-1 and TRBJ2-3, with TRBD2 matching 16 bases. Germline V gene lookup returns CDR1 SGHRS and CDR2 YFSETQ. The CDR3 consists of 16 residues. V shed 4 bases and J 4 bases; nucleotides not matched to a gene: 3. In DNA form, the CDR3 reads TGCGCCAGCAGCGGGACTAGCGGGAGGGGAGCAGATACGCAGTATTTT. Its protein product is CASSGTSGRGADTQYF.

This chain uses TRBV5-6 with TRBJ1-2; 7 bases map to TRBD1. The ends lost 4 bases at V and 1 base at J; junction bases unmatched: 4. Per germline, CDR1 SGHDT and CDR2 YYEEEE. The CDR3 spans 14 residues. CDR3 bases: TGTGCCAGCAGCAACGGACAGGTTAACTATGGCTACACCTTC. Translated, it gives CASSNGQVNYGYTF.

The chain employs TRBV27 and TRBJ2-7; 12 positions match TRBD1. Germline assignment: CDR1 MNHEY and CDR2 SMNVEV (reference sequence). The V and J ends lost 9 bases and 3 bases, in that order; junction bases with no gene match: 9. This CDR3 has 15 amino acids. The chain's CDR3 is CASWGTGGGRYEQYF. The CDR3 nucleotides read TGTGCCAGTTGGGGGACAGGGGGCGGTCGCTACGAGCAGTACTTC.

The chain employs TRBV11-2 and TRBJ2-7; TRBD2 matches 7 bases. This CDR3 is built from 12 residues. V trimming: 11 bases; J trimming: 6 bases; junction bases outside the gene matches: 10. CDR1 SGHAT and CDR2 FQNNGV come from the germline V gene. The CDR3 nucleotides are TGTGCCGTCCGAGGCGGGGGTGGCGAGCAGTACTTC. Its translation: CAVRGGGGEQYF.

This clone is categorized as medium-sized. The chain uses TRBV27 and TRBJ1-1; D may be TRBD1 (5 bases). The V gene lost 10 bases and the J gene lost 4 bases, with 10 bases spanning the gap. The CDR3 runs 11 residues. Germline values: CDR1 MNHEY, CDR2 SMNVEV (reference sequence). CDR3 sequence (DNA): TGTGCCACCCGGGGGTCCACTGAAGCTTTCTTT. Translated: CATRGSTEAFF.

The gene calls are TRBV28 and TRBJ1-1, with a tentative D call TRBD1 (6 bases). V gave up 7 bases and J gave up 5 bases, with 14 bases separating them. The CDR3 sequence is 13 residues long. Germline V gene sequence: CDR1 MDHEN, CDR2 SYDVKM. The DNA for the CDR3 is TGTGCCAGCACCAAACAGGGTCGGACTGAAGCTTTCTTT. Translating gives CASTKQGRTEAFF.

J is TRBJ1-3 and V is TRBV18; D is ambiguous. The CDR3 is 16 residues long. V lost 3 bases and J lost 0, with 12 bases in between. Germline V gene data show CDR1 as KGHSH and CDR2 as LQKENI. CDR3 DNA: TGTGCCAGCTCACCTCTTCCCGCAGGCTCTGGAAACACCATATATTTT. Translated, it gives CASSPLPAGSGNTIYF.

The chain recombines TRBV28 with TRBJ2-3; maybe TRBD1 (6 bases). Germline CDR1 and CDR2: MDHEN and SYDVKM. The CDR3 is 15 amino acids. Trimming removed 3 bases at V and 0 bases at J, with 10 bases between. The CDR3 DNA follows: TGTGCCAGCAGTTTTGGGGGCAGGAGCACAGATACGCAGTATTTT. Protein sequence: CASSFGGRSTDTQYF.

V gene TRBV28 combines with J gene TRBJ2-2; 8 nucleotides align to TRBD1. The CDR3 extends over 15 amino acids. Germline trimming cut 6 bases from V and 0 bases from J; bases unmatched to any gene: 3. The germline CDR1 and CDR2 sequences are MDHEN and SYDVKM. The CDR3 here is CASREQGANTGELFF. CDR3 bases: TGTGCCAGCAGGGAACAGGGGGCGAACACCGGGGAGCTGTTTTTT.

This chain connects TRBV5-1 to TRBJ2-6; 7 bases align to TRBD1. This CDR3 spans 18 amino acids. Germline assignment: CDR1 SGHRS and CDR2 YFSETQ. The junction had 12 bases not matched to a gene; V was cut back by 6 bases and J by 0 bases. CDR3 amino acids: CASKSTGTDVSGANVLTF. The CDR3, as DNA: TGCGCCAGCAAGTCCACCGGGACAGACGTCTCTGGGGCCAACGTCCTGACTTTC.

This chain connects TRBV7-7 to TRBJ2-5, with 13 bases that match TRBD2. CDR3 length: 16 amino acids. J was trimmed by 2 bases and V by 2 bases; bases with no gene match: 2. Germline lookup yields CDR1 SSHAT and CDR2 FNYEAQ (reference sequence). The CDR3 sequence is CASSLRLAGGQETQYF. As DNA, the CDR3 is TGTGCCAGCAGCTTAAGACTAGCGGGAGGTCAAGAGACCCAGTACTTC.

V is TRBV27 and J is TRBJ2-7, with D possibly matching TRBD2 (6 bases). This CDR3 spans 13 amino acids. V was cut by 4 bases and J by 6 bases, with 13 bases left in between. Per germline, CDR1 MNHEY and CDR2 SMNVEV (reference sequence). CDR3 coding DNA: TGTGCCAGCAGTTCGGGGGTTTGGGGCGAGCAGTACTTC. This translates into CASSSGVWGEQYF.

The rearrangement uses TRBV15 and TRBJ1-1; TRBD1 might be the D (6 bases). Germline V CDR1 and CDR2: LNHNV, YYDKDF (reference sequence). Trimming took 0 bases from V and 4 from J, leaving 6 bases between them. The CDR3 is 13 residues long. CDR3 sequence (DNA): TGTGCCACCAGCAGAGAAGGGGGCACTGAAGCTTTCTTT. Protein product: CATSREGGTEAFF.

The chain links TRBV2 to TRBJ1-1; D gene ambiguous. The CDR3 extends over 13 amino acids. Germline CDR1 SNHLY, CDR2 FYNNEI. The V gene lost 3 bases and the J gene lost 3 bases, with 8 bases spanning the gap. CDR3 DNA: TGTGCCAGCAGTGATGCGAGGGACACTGAAGCTTTCTTT. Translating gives CASSDARDTEAFF.

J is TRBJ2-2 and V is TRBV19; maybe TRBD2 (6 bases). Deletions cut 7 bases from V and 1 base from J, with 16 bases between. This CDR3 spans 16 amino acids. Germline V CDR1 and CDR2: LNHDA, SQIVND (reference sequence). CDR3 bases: TGTGCCAGTACCCTTGGGGGGACGTTGAACACCGGGGAGCTGTTTTTT. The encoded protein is CASTLGGTLNTGELFF.

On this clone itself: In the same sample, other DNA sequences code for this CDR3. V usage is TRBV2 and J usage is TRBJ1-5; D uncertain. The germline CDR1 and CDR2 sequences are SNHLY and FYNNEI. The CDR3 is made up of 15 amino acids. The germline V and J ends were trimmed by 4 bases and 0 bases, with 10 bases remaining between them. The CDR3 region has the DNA TGTGCCAGCAGTGGAACAGTTGATAGCAATCAGCCCCAGCATTTT. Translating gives CASSGTVDSNQPQHF.

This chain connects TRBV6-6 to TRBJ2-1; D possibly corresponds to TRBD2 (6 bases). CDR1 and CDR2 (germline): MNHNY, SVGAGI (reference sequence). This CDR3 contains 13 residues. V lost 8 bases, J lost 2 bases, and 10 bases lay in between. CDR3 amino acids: CASRSSAYNEQFF. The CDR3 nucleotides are TGTGCCAGCCGCTCTAGCGCCTACAATGAGCAGTTCTTC.

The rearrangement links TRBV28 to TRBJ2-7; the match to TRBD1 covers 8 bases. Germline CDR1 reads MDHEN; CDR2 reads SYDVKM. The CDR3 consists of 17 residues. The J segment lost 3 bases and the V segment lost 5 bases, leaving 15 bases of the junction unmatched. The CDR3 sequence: CASSRPGRDRRNYEQYF. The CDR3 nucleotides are TGTGCCAGCAGTCGCCCCGGACGGGACAGGAGAAACTACGAGCAGTACTTC.

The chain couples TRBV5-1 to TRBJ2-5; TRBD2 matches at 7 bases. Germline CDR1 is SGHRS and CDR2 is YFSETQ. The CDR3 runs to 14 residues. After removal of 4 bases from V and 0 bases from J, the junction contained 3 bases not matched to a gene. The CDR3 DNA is TGCGCCAGCAGCGGGGGGGAGTACCAAGAGACCCAGTACTTC. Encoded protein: CASSGGEYQETQYF.

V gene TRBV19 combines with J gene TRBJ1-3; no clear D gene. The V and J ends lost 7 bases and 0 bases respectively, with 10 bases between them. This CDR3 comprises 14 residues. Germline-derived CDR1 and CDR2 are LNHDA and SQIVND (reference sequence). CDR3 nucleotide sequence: TGTGCCAGTACCAACGCGGGCTCTGGAAACACCATATATTTT. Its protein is CASTNAGSGNTIYF. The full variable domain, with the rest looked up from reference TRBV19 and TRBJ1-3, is DGGITQSPKYLFRKEGQNVTLSCEQNLNHDAMYWYRQDPGQGLRLIYYSQIVNDFQKGDIAEGYSVSREKKESFPLTVTSAQKNPTAFYLCASTNAGSGNTIYFGEGSWLTVV.

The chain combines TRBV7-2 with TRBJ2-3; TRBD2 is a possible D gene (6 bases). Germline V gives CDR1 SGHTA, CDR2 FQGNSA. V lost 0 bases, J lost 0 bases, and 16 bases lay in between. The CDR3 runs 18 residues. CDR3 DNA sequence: TGTGCCAGCAGCTTAGCCCAAGGCGTAGCGGCTAGCACAGATACGCAGTATTTT. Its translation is CASSLAQGVAASTDTQYF.